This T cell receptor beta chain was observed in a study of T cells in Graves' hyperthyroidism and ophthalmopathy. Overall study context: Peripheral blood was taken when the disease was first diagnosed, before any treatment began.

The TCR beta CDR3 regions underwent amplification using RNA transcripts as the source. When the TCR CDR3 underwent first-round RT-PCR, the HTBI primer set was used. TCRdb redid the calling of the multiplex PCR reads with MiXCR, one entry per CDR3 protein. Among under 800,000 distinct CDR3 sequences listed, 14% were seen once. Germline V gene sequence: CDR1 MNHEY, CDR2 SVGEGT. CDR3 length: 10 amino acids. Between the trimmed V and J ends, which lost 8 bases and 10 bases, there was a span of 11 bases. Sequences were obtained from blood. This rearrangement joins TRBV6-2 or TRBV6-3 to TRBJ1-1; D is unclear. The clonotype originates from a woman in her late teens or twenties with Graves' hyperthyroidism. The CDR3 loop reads CASGLGRAFF. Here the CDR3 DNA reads TGTGCCAGCGGGCTCGGCAGAGCTTTCTTT.